A selection of T cell receptor beta chains follows, all from one sample in a study of blood T cells in healthy people across ages. Using its own MiXCR run on the 5' RACE reads, TCRdb lists one record per CDR3 protein. The top ten hold approximately 15% of the sample, which has over 500,000 distinct CDR3 sequences, 45% to 60% seen once. The sample was blood. These TCRs come from a woman aged 80 or over in good health. Each CDR3 is given with its conserved first and last residue. The D gene is left open where the match is weak. Where a row states a size, it is once, few, many or the class of an expanded clone; other rows omit it.

size: -; V: TRBV12-3/TRBV12-4; D: -; J: TRBJ2-5; length: 14; DNA: TGTGCCAGCAGTTTCATAGGGGAGGAAGAGACCCAGTACTTC; CDR3: CASSFIGEEETQYF
size: -; V: TRBV4-1; D: -; J: TRBJ1-2; length: 15; DNA: TGCGCCAGCAGCCAAGAAGACGGCCCCTATGGGGGCTACACCTTC; CDR3: CASSQEDGPYGGYTF
size: -; V: TRBV6-2/TRBV6-3; D: -; J: TRBJ2-3; length: 12; DNA: TGTGCCAGCAGTTCATTCCCAGATACGCAGTATTTT; CDR3: CASSSFPDTQYF
size: -; V: TRBV10-3; D: TRBD2; J: TRBJ2-7; length: 18; DNA: TGTGCCATCAGTGAGTCAGGGGGTAGCGGGGCCTTCCGAAATGAGCAGTACTTC; CDR3: CAISESGGSGAFRNEQYF
size: -; V: TRBV29-1; D: -; J: TRBJ2-7; length: 15; DNA: TGCAGCGTTGAAGGTGGGGACTCCCTAAGGTACGAGCAGTACTTC; CDR3: CSVEGGDSLRYEQYF
size: -; V: TRBV29-1; D: TRBD1; J: TRBJ1-1; length: 14; DNA: TGCAGCGTTGGATGGGACAGGGGCCGTACTGAAGCTTTCTTT; CDR3: CSVGWDRGRTEAFF
size: -; V: TRBV5-1; D: -; J: TRBJ2-1; length: 13; DNA: TGCGCCAGCAGTACTTCAGCCTACAATAAGCAGTTCTTC; CDR3: CASSTSAYNKQFF
size: few; V: TRBV20-1; D: TRBD1; J: TRBJ2-1; length: 14; DNA: TGCAGTGCTAGGGGCGTGGACAGGCGGAATGAGCAGTTCTTC; CDR3: CSARGVDRRNEQFF
size: many; V: TRBV12-3/TRBV12-4; D: -; J: TRBJ2-5; length: 15; DNA: TGTGCCAGCAGTTTGAGGAACTTGCCACAAGAGACCCAGTACTTC; CDR3: CASSLRNLPQETQYF
size: -; V: TRBV4-2; D: -; J: TRBJ2-3; length: 16; DNA: TGTGCCAGCAGCCCCACGACTAGGGGGAGGGGAGATACGCAGTATTTT; CDR3: CASSPTTRGRGDTQYF
size: -; V: TRBV18; D: TRBD1; J: TRBJ1-2; length: 18; DNA: TGTGCCAGCTCACCATGGGGACAGGGGGCGTACTTAAACTATGGCTACACCTTC; CDR3: CASSPWGQGAYLNYGYTF
size: -; V: TRBV12-3/TRBV12-4; D: -; J: TRBJ1-2; length: 15; DNA: TGTGCCAGCAGTTTGGTACAGGCTACCGCCTATGGCTACACCTTC; CDR3: CASSLVQATAYGYTF
size: many; V: TRBV20-1; D: -; J: TRBJ2-1; length: 16; DNA: TGCAGTGCTCCCAGGTGGAGTAGCCGGCCGGCGCATGAGCAGTTCTTC; CDR3: CSAPRWSSRPAHEQFF
size: few; V: TRBV29-1; D: -; J: TRBJ1-4; length: 12; DNA: TGCAGCGTTGGGCAGATTGGAGAAAAACTGTTTTTT; CDR3: CSVGQIGEKLFF
size: -; V: TRBV28; D: -; J: TRBJ2-5; length: 13; DNA: TGTGCCAGCAGTCCCGGACCCGCCCAGGCCCAGTACTTC; CDR3: CASSPGPAQAQYF
size: -; V: TRBV7-3; D: -; J: TRBJ2-1; length: 14; DNA: TGTGCCAGCAGCTTAACGGGGGAACTCAATGAGCAGTTCTTC; CDR3: CASSLTGELNEQFF
size: many; V: TRBV5-5; D: -; J: TRBJ2-1; length: 12; DNA: TGTGCCAGCGGGCCTCTAGGGAATGAGCAGTTCTTC; CDR3: CASGPLGNEQFF
size: many; V: TRBV7-2; D: -; J: TRBJ2-2; length: 16; DNA: TGTGCCAGCAGCTTAGCCCCGACTACGAACACCGGGGAGCTGTTTTTT; CDR3: CASSLAPTTNTGELFF
size: few; V: TRBV24-1; D: TRBD2; J: TRBJ2-1; length: 16; DNA: TGTGCCACCAGTAAGAGCAGCGGGGGGGCCCACAATGAGCAGTTCTTC; CDR3: CATSKSSGGAHNEQFF
size: few; V: TRBV12-3/TRBV12-4; D: TRBD1; J: TRBJ1-1; length: 15; DNA: TGTGCCAGCAGTTCACAGGGACAGGGGGGATGCGGAGCTTTCTTT; CDR3: CASSSQGQGGCGAFF
size: -; V: TRBV12-3/TRBV12-4; D: TRBD1; J: TRBJ1-2; length: 15; DNA: TGTGCCAGCAGTTCATCCGGGACAGGCGTTAGTGGCTACACCTTC; CDR3: CASSSSGTGVSGYTF
size: -; V: TRBV20-1; D: TRBD1; J: TRBJ1-2; length: 13; DNA: TGCAGTGCTAGAGACACAGGGGACTATGGCTACACCTTC; CDR3: CSARDTGDYGYTF
size: few; V: TRBV6-6; D: TRBD2; J: TRBJ2-5; length: 14; DNA: TGTGCCAGCAGTTCCGGGACTAGTGCAGAGACCCAGTACTTC; CDR3: CASSSGTSAETQYF
size: -; V: TRBV27; D: TRBD2; J: TRBJ2-7; length: 16; DNA: TGTGCCAGCAGGCTGGTTTGGGGGGAGGGGACCTACGAGCAGTACTTC; CDR3: CASRLVWGEGTYEQYF
size: -; V: TRBV15; D: TRBD2; J: TRBJ2-1; length: 18; DNA: TGTGCCACCAGCACCACCTCAAGACTAGCGGGAGGTCGCAATGAGCAGTTCTTC; CDR3: CATSTTSRLAGGRNEQFF
size: -; V: TRBV2; D: TRBD1; J: TRBJ1-5; length: 15; DNA: TGTGCCAGCAGTGGTCGGGACAGGGGTCGTCAGCCCCAGCATTTT; CDR3: CASSGRDRGRQPQHF
size: -; V: TRBV4-1; D: -; J: TRBJ2-7; length: 15; DNA: TGCGCCAGCAGCCTTCGAGAAGCGAGCTCCTACGAGCAGTACTTC; CDR3: CASSLREASSYEQYF
size: few; V: TRBV4-2; D: -; J: TRBJ2-5; length: 15; DNA: TGTGCCAGCAGCCAAGAGTGGCAACAACAAGAGACCCAGTACTTC; CDR3: CASSQEWQQQETQYF
size: -; V: TRBV27; D: TRBD2; J: TRBJ2-5; length: 15; DNA: TGTGCCAGCAGTACACTGGGCGGGAGCTGGGAGACCCAGTACTTC; CDR3: CASSTLGGSWETQYF
size: -; V: TRBV7-8; D: TRBD2; J: TRBJ2-3; length: 13; DNA: TGTGCCAGCAGCCCCCCGCGGGAGGATACGCAGTATTTT; CDR3: CASSPPREDTQYF
size: few; V: TRBV12-3/TRBV12-4; D: -; J: TRBJ1-2; length: 14; DNA: TGTGCCAGCAGACCGGGACACCTGCCCTATGGCTACACCTTC; CDR3: CASRPGHLPYGYTF
size: -; V: TRBV9; D: -; J: TRBJ2-3; length: 15; DNA: TGTGCCAGCAGCGCCCGAATGACTAGTGCAGATACGCAGTATTTT; CDR3: CASSARMTSADTQYF
size: -; V: TRBV7-2; D: -; J: TRBJ1-5; length: 13; DNA: TGTGCCAGCAGCTTAGGGGTCAATGAGCCCCAGCATTTT; CDR3: CASSLGVNEPQHF
size: -; V: TRBV12-3/TRBV12-4; D: TRBD1; J: TRBJ1-6; length: 14; DNA: TGTGCCAGTACTCCCGGGACAGCCTATTCACCCCTCCACTTT; CDR3: CASTPGTAYSPLHF
size: few; V: TRBV18; D: -; J: TRBJ2-5; length: 12; DNA: TGTGCCAGCGCACCGGAGCAAGAGACCCAGTACTTC; CDR3: CASAPEQETQYF
size: -; V: TRBV24-1; D: TRBD1; J: TRBJ2-7; length: 15; DNA: TGTGCCACCAGTGATGATGGGACAGGGTACAATGAGCAGTACTTC; CDR3: CATSDDGTGYNEQYF